The source of this T cell receptor beta chain is a study of shared clonotypes between healthy human individuals. TCRdb keeps only in-frame clones here, not all; method: immunoSEQ multiplex PCR. Of millions of clones in the sample, 90% to 95% are singletons; the top ten hold around 0.13%. The healthy adult donors were HIV-negative and reported no recent acute infections or vaccinations. Trimming pared 9 bases from V and 4 bases from J, leaving 16 bases between. This CDR3 has 14 amino acids. Germline values: CDR1 MNHEY, CDR2 SVGAGI. This TCR derives from a man between 18 and 35 years old in good health. The sequenced material came from naive CD4+ T cells sorted from blood. Subset noted: CD45RA+ positively selected. The chain is built from TRBV6-5 and TRBJ2-1, with TRBD2 as a possible D gene (5 bases). The CDR3 DNA reads TGTGCCAGTGCTAAGAGGGTGTTTTACAATGAGCAGTTCTTC. Translated, it gives CASAKRVFYNEQFF.